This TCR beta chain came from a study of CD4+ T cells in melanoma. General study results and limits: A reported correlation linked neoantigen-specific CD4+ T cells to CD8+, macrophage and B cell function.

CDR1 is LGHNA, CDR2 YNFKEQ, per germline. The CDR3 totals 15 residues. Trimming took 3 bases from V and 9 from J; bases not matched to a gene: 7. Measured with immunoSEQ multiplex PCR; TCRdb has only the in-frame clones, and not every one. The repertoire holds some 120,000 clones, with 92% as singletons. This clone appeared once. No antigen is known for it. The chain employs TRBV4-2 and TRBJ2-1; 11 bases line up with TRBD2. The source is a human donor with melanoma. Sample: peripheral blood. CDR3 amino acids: CASSHSGGAGIEQFF. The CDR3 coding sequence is TGTGCCAGCAGCCATAGCGGGGGGGCGGGAATTGAGCAGTTCTTC.